This entry lists 18 T cell receptor beta chains sequenced from one sample in a study of blood T cell repertoires in COVID-19. Clones were read by immunoSEQ multiplex PCR, and TCRdb kept only the in-frame ones, dropping some. The sample lists just over 200,000 clones; roughly 80% were seen once. Input material: peripheral blood. The receptors originated from a woman aged 65 to 85 with acute or convalescent COVID-19.

This chain joins TRBV10-3 and TRBJ1-2, with TRBD1 matching 7 bases. V was clipped by 10 bases and J by 3 bases; unmatched bases: 8. This CDR3 is 13 amino acids long. Germline V CDR1 and CDR2: ENHRY, SYGVKD. Written as DNA, the CDR3 is TGTGCCAGCGCAAGCACAGGGGACTATGGCTACACCTTC. Its translation: CASASTGDYGYTF.

This clone was counted once. The genes are TRBV28 and TRBJ2-4; 7 nucleotides align to TRBD2. The CDR3 totals 14 residues. Trimming at V came to 4 bases and at J to 8 bases, leaving 8 bases not matched to a gene. CDR1 and CDR2 (germline): MDHEN, SYDVKM. CDR3 sequence (DNA): TGTGCCAGCAGTTACTATAGCGGGTTGGACATTCAGTACTTC. The encoded protein is CASSYYSGLDIQYF. The full variable domain, completed using reference TRBV28 and TRBJ2-4, is DVKVTQSSRYLVKRTGEKVFLECVQDMDHENMFWYRQDPGLGLRLIYFSYDVKMKEKGDIPEGYSVSREKKERFSLILESASTNQTSMYLCASSYYSGLDIQYFGAGTRLSVL.

The V and J genes are TRBV30 and TRBJ1-1, with D tentatively TRBD1 (6 bases). CDR3 length equals 14 residues. The germline V and J ends were trimmed by 3 bases and 5 bases, with 16 bases remaining between them. Germline CDR1 reads GTSNPN; CDR2 reads SVGIG (reference sequence). CDR3 nucleotide sequence: TGTGCCTGGAGGGGTACAGGGCTTTCGACTGAAGCTTTCTTT. It codes for CAWRGTGLSTEAFF. The full variable domain, with the rest looked up from reference TRBV30 and TRBJ1-1, is SQTIHQWPATLVQPVGSPLSLECTVEGTSNPNLYWYRQAAGRGLQLLFYSVGIGQISSEVPQNLSASRPQDRQFILSSKKLLLSDSGFYLCAWRGTGLSTEAFFGQGTRLTVV.

This sequence joins TRBV27 and TRBJ2-5; 7 nucleotides match TRBD1. This CDR3 spans 19 amino acids. Germline-derived CDR1 and CDR2 are MNHEY and SMNVEV (reference sequence). The J segment lost 4 bases and the V segment lost 2 bases, leaving 19 bases of the junction unmatched. The CDR3 DNA reads TGTGCCAGCAGTTTACGGACCCCCATTGGGGATAGGGGGCTAGAGACCCAGTACTTC. Its protein product is CASSLRTPIGDRGLETQYF.

The CDR3 sequence: CASSWGLNGAQHF. In nucleotides, the CDR3 is TGTGCCAGCAGTTGGGGGCTAAACGGCGCCCAGCATTTT. The genes are TRBV6-5 and TRBJ1-5; D might be TRBD1 (6 bases). The CDR3 extends over 13 amino acids. Germline V CDR1 and CDR2: MNHEY, SVGAGI. The ends were cut back, 4 bases at V and 11 bases at J, with 15 bases in the middle.

In its sample, this clone was seen a few times. The chain has TRBV5-6 and TRBJ2-1, with TRBD2 identical over 11 bases. The germline V gene has CDR1 SGHDT and CDR2 YYEEEE. Trimming removed 3 bases from V and 4 bases from J; junction bases left unmatched: 6. This CDR3 spans 16 amino acids. CDR3 coding DNA: TGTGCCAGCAGCTCCCCGGGACTAGCGGCTTACAATGAGCAGTTCTTC. Amino acid sequence: CASSSPGLAAYNEQFF.

The chain has TRBV29-1 and TRBJ2-7; D not certain. Germline values: CDR1 SQVTM, CDR2 ANQGSEA. This CDR3 region has 12 residues. With 5 bases removed from V and 6 bases from J, the gap between germline ends came to 14 bases. The DNA for the CDR3 is TGCAGCGTTATTAGGAGAGATGGCGAGCAGTACTTC. This sequence encodes CSVIRRDGEQYF.

The J gene is TRBJ1-2, the V gene TRBV3-1 (or the pseudogene TRBV3-2); D is unclear. The CDR3 is 16 amino acids. CDR1 is LGHDT and CDR2 is YNNKEL in the germline V gene (reference sequence). Trimming shortened V by 0 bases and J by 8 bases, and 19 bases separated the two germline ends. The CDR3 DNA is TGTGCCAGCAGCCAAGATCTGGGAGGAATGAGGAAGGGCTACACCTTC. It encodes CASSQDLGGMRKGYTF.

This clone was observed a few times. The chain couples TRBV30 to TRBJ1-2; D may be TRBD1 (6 bases). Germline V lookup: CDR1 GTSNPN, CDR2 SVGIG (reference sequence). This CDR3 is 13 amino acids long. V lost 0 bases and J 6 bases, leaving 11 bases between the germline ends. CDR3 bases: TGTGCCTGGAGTGTATGGGGGGGCAATGGCTACACCTTC. Translation: CAWSVWGGNGYTF.

The sample holds many counts of this clone. The chain carries TRBV2 and TRBJ2-1; TRBD1 matches at 8 bases. Per the germline V gene, CDR1 is SNHLY and CDR2 is FYNNEI. This CDR3 comprises 17 residues. After removal of 3 bases from V and 3 bases from J, the junction contained 10 bases not matched to a gene. In nucleotides, the CDR3 is TGTGCCAGCAGTGATGGACAGGGAAGGTGGGGCTACAATGAGCAGTTCTTC. This translates into CASSDGQGRWGYNEQFF.

This chain links TRBV9 with TRBJ2-3; D remains unclear. Germline loops: CDR1 SGDLS, CDR2 YYNGEE. The V end lost 2 bases, the J end lost 2 bases, and 3 bases lay between the germline ends. The CDR3 sequence is 12 residues long. The CDR3 DNA follows: TGTGCCAGCAGCGTTTACACAGATACGCAGTATTTT. Amino acids: CASSVYTDTQYF.

This clone occurred once. The chain recombines TRBV5-1 with TRBJ1-1; perhaps TRBD1 as D (5 bases). The V and J ends lost 4 bases and 10 bases respectively, with 14 bases between them. The CDR3 extends over 12 amino acids. Per the germline V gene, CDR1 is SGHRS and CDR2 is YFSETQ. This chain's CDR3 is CASSPDSTGAFF. The DNA of the CDR3 is TGCGCCAGCAGCCCCGACAGTACGGGAGCTTTCTTT.

To note about this clone: Other DNA variants within this sample encode the same CDR3. The chain has TRBV28 and TRBJ1-2; TRBD1 might be the D (5 bases). The CDR3 is 14 amino acids. Germline-derived CDR1 and CDR2 are MDHEN and SYDVKM. V was trimmed by 5 bases and J by 4 bases, leaving 14 bases between them. The CDR3 nucleotides read TGTGCCAGCAGTGAGAACGACAGTACCTATGGCTACACCTTC. As protein: CASSENDSTYGYTF.

This sequence joins TRBV29-1 and TRBJ1-1; D is possibly TRBD1 (6 bases). Germline assignment: CDR1 SQVTM and CDR2 ANQGSEA. V lost 7 bases and J 1 base, leaving 10 bases between the germline ends. This CDR3 region has 12 residues. CDR3 region: CSAMDRNTEAFF. In DNA, the CDR3 is TGCAGCGCCATGGACAGGAACACTGAAGCTTTCTTT. Looking up the rest from reference TRBV29-1 and TRBJ1-1 gives the full variable domain: SAVISQKPSRDICQRGTSLTIQCQVDSQVTMMFWYRQQPGQSLTLIATANQGSEATYESGFVIDKFPISRPNLTFSTLTVSNMSPEDSSIYLCSAMDRNTEAFFGQGTRLTVV.

The rearrangement uses TRBV3-1 (or the pseudogene TRBV3-2) and TRBJ2-7; maybe TRBD1 (6 bases). CDR3 length: 13 residues. Trimming removed 2 bases from V and 3 bases from J, with 8 bases in between. Germline V gene lookup returns CDR1 LGHDT and CDR2 YNNKEL (reference sequence). CDR3: CASSQLGGYEQYF. CDR3 in DNA: TGTGCCAGCAGCCAATTAGGGGGCTACGAGCAGTACTTC.

The CDR3 nucleotides read TGTGCCAGCAGCGCATTGGGGGGGGGCACGGCTGAAGCTTTCTTT. This encodes CASSALGGGTAEAFF. This chain links TRBV9 with TRBJ1-1; a weak D match, TRBD1 (6 bases). Germline CDR1 SGDLS, CDR2 YYNGEE. Trimming shortened V by 3 bases and J by 6 bases, and 18 bases separated the two germline ends. The CDR3 is made up of 15 amino acids.

The J gene is TRBJ1-5, the V gene TRBV28, with a possible D match to TRBD1 (5 bases). The CDR3 spans 15 residues. The germline V gene encodes CDR1 MDHEN and CDR2 SYDVKM. V lost 6 bases to trimming and J lost 0 bases, with 12 bases between them. Here the CDR3 reads CASSVARDSNQPQHF. The CDR3, as DNA: TGTGCCAGCAGCGTAGCCAGGGATAGCAATCAGCCCCAGCATTTT.

The chain combines TRBV5-4 with TRBJ2-5; D gene uncertain. CDR3 size: 12 residues. V was pared by 5 bases and J by 5 bases, with 10 bases between. Germline V lookup: CDR1 SGHNT, CDR2 YYREEE (reference sequence). The CDR3 nucleotides read TGTGCCAGCAGTCGACCGGGTGAGACCCAGTACTTC. Its translation is CASSRPGETQYF.